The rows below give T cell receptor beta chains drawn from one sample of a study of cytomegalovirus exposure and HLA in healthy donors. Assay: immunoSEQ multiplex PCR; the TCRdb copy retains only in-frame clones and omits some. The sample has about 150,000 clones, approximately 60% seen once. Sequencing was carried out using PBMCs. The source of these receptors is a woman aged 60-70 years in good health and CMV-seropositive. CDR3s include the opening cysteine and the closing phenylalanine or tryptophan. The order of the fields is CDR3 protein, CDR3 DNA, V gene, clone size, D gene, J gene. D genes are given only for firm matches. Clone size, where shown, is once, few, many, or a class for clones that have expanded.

cdr3_aa: CASSPGTSGRHSRTGELFF; cdr3_nt: TGTGCCAGCAGCCCCGGGACTAGCGGGAGGCACAGTAGGACCGGGGAGCTGTTTTTT; v_call: TRBV7-3; clone_size: NA; d_call: TRBD2; j_call: TRBJ2-2
cdr3_aa: CASSSDRVPYEQYF; cdr3_nt: TGTGCCAGCAGCAGCGACAGGGTGCCCTACGAGCAGTACTTC; v_call: TRBV7-8; clone_size: NA; d_call: TRBD1; j_call: TRBJ2-7
cdr3_aa: CASSAQGFPYEQYF; cdr3_nt: TGTGCCAGCAGTGCCCAGGGGTTCCCCTACGAGCAGTACTTC; v_call: TRBV25-1; clone_size: few; d_call: NA; j_call: TRBJ2-7
cdr3_aa: CASSFPGTGSSNQPQHF; cdr3_nt: TGTGCCAGCAGTTTCCCGGGGACAGGGAGTAGCAATCAGCCCCAGCATTTT; v_call: TRBV28; clone_size: NA; d_call: TRBD1; j_call: TRBJ1-5
cdr3_aa: CASSVGTGSWAYEQYF; cdr3_nt: TGTGCCAGCAGCGTAGGCACAGGGAGTTGGGCCTACGAGCAGTACTTC; v_call: TRBV9; clone_size: once; d_call: NA; j_call: TRBJ2-7
cdr3_aa: CAWRGTSLLAGANYEQYF; cdr3_nt: TGTGCCTGGAGGGGGACATCGCTTTTAGCGGGAGCAAATTACGAGCAGTACTTC; v_call: TRBV30; clone_size: NA; d_call: TRBD2; j_call: TRBJ2-7
cdr3_aa: CASSLGGTGGPYEQYF; cdr3_nt: TGTGCCAGCAGTTTGGGAGGGACAGGCGGACCCTACGAGCAGTACTTC; v_call: TRBV28; clone_size: NA; d_call: NA; j_call: TRBJ2-7
cdr3_aa: CASSSGLAGGDTQYF; cdr3_nt: TGTGCCAGCAGTTCGGGACTAGCGGGAGGGGATACGCAGTATTTT; v_call: TRBV27; clone_size: once; d_call: TRBD2; j_call: TRBJ2-3
cdr3_aa: CASSQDLALLAGVRDTQYF; cdr3_nt: TGTGCCAGCAGCCAAGATCTGGCCCTACTAGCGGGAGTCAGGGATACGCAGTATTTT; v_call: TRBV4-2; clone_size: once; d_call: TRBD2; j_call: TRBJ2-3
cdr3_aa: CASSFQHGEFEQYF; cdr3_nt: TGTGCCAGCAGCTTCCAGCATGGGGAGTTCGAGCAGTACTTC; v_call: TRBV7-2; clone_size: few; d_call: NA; j_call: TRBJ2-7
cdr3_aa: CASSGLAAYEQYF; cdr3_nt: TGTGCCAGCAGCGGTCTAGCGGCCTACGAGCAGTACTTC; v_call: TRBV9; clone_size: few; d_call: TRBD2; j_call: TRBJ2-7
cdr3_aa: CASSIGRQGYEQYF; cdr3_nt: TGTGCCAGTAGTATAGGGAGACAGGGATACGAGCAGTACTTC; v_call: TRBV19; clone_size: NA; d_call: TRBD1; j_call: TRBJ2-7
cdr3_aa: CASSEGLYSYNEQFF; cdr3_nt: TGCGCCAGCAGCGAAGGACTCTACTCCTACAATGAGCAGTTCTTC; v_call: TRBV5-1; clone_size: NA; d_call: NA; j_call: TRBJ2-1
cdr3_aa: CASRPERLAGRWFF; cdr3_nt: TGTGCCAGCAGACCCGAGAGACTAGCGGGAAGGTGGTTCTTC; v_call: TRBV6-6; clone_size: NA; d_call: TRBD2; j_call: TRBJ2-1
cdr3_aa: CASSGRLRGAYYGYTF; cdr3_nt: TGTGCCAGCAGCGGTAGGCTCCGAGGCGCGTACTATGGCTACACCTTC; v_call: TRBV9; clone_size: NA; d_call: NA; j_call: TRBJ1-2
cdr3_aa: CASGLAGIYNEQFF; cdr3_nt: TGTGCCAGTGGACTAGCGGGTATCTACAATGAGCAGTTCTTC; v_call: TRBV10-3; clone_size: few; d_call: TRBD2; j_call: TRBJ2-1
cdr3_aa: CASKGGGAGQGVDTQYF; cdr3_nt: TGTGCCAGCAAGGGTGGGGGGGCCGGACAGGGAGTGGATACGCAGTATTTT; v_call: TRBV28; clone_size: NA; d_call: NA; j_call: TRBJ2-3
cdr3_aa: CASSPPWTGATGELFF; cdr3_nt: TGTGCCAGCTCACCACCTTGGACAGGGGCCACCGGGGAGCTGTTTTTT; v_call: TRBV18; clone_size: NA; d_call: TRBD1; j_call: TRBJ2-2
cdr3_aa: CASSPRGGTPQTGELFF; cdr3_nt: TGTGCCAGCAGTCCCCGTGGGGGGACTCCCCAAACCGGGGAGCTGTTTTTT; v_call: TRBV27; clone_size: few; d_call: NA; j_call: TRBJ2-2